This passage covers 24 T cell receptor beta chains from one sample sequenced in a study of control samples from healthy donors and cancer patients. Profiling relied on immunoSEQ multiplex PCR, and the TCRdb table lists in-frame clones only, not all of them. The sample includes 150,000 or so clones, roughly 93% of them seen just once. Sequencing was done on a sample of blood. The receptors derive from a man between 18 and 29 years old in good health.

This chain connects TRBV18 to TRBJ2-5; D remains ambiguous. The CDR3 runs to 14 residues. V was cut by 3 bases and J by 4 bases, with 12 bases left in between. Germline lookup yields CDR1 KGHSH and CDR2 LQKENI. The CDR3 DNA is TGTGCCAGCTCACCTATCCAGGTCGGAGAGACCCAGTACTTC. Translated, it gives CASSPIQVGETQYF.

The V and J genes are TRBV7-3 and TRBJ2-3; 11 nucleotides match TRBD2. V gave up 5 bases and J gave up 2 bases; unmatched junction bases: 9. The CDR3 sequence is 17 residues long. CDR1 and CDR2 (germline): SGHTA, FQGTGA. Here the CDR3 DNA reads TGTGCCAGCAGCCAATCTATAGCGGGAGGGTACACAGATACGCAGTATTTT. Its protein product is CASSQSIAGGYTDTQYF.

The chain carries TRBV29-1 and TRBJ2-2, with 11 nucleotides matching TRBD1. V lost 7 bases, J lost 2 bases, and 3 bases stayed unmatched. This CDR3 has 14 residues. Germline V gene data show CDR1 as SQVTM and CDR2 as ANQGSEA. CDR3 loop: CSAGQGDNTGELFF. For the CDR3, the DNA is TGCAGCGCGGGACAGGGGGACAACACCGGGGAGCTGTTTTTT.

V is TRBV4-1 and J is TRBJ2-6; D is perhaps TRBD1 (5 bases). The CDR3 covers 17 residues. Trimming removed 4 bases at V and 2 bases at J, with 15 bases between. From germline, CDR1 is MGHRA and CDR2 YSYEKL. CDR3 DNA: TGCGCCAGCAGCCTCGCGCCGGACATAGCTGGGGCCAACGTCCTGACTTTC. Its translation: CASSLAPDIAGANVLTF.

This chain links TRBV7-2 with TRBJ2-1; no definite D call. The CDR3 is 14 amino acids. Trimming removed 3 bases from V and 2 bases from J, with 8 bases in between. CDR1 SGHTA and CDR2 FQGNSA come from the germline V gene. CDR3 in DNA: TGTGCCAGCAGCTTGTACGGTACCTACAATGAGCAGTTCTTC. Translation: CASSLYGTYNEQFF.

The table lists this clone with a count of one. The chain is built from TRBV30 and TRBJ2-7; possible D gene TRBD2, 5 bases. The CDR3 runs to 18 residues. The germline V gene encodes CDR1 GTSNPN and CDR2 SVGIG (reference sequence). V gave up 0 bases and J gave up 1 base, with 22 bases separating them. This CDR3 is CAWSVPTVLGVYSYEQYF. The CDR3 nucleotides read TGTGCCTGGAGTGTACCAACGGTACTCGGGGTTTATTCCTACGAGCAGTACTTC.

The V gene is TRBV7-2, the J gene TRBJ1-2; 8 bases fit TRBD1. The CDR3 consists of 18 residues. The germline gives CDR1 SGHTA, CDR2 FQGNSA. The trim removed 1 base at V and 8 bases at J, leaving 18 bases unmatched. The CDR3 nucleotides read TGTGCCAGCAGCTTAGTGGGCCCCTCGTTCGGACAGGGTAAAGGCTACACCTTC. It is translated as CASSLVGPSFGQGKGYTF.

Concerning this clone itself: The same CDR3 arises from other DNA sequences in this sample as well. The chain couples TRBV5-6 to TRBJ2-7, with D hard to call. V shed 1 base and J shed 4 bases, with 9 bases lying between them. The CDR3 loop spans 13 amino acids. The germline gives CDR1 SGHDT, CDR2 YYEEEE. In nucleotides, the CDR3 is TGTGCCAGCAGCTTGTCGACCCGATACGAGCAGTACTTC. It yields the protein CASSLSTRYEQYF. Based on the CDR3 plus reference TRBV5-6 and TRBJ2-7, the full variable domain is DAGVTQSPTHLIKTRGQQVTLRCSPKSGHDTVSWYQQALGQGPQFIFQYYEEEERQRGNFPDRFSGHQFPNYSSELNVNALLLGDSALYLCASSLSTRYEQYFGPGTRLTVT.

The chain uses TRBV5-4 and TRBJ2-3; D may be TRBD2 (6 bases). CDR1 is SGHNT and CDR2 is YYREEE in the germline V gene (reference sequence). Between the trimmed V and J ends, which lost 1 base and 2 bases, there was a span of 11 bases. The CDR3 is made up of 15 amino acids. CDR3 in amino acids: CASSLYGGDTDTQYF. The CDR3 DNA reads as TGTGCCAGCAGCTTGTACGGCGGGGACACAGATACGCAGTATTTT.

The rearrangement uses TRBV28 and TRBJ2-7; 12 bases are shared with TRBD2. Germline CDR1 MDHEN, CDR2 SYDVKM. V shed 5 bases and J 2 bases; nucleotides not matched to a gene: 4. The CDR3 runs 15 residues. The CDR3 DNA reads as TGTGCCAGCAGTACCCGACTAGCGGGAGCCTACGAGCAGTACTTC. Encoded protein: CASSTRLAGAYEQYF.

The chain uses TRBV2 and TRBJ1-1; a weak D match, TRBD1 (5 bases). Trimming took off 7 bases at V and 1 base at J, with 22 bases between the two ends. This CDR3 is built from 17 residues. CDR1 is SNHLY, CDR2 FYNNEI, per germline. The CDR3 spells CASTKMMGITGNTEAFF. CDR3 coding DNA: TGTGCCAGCACCAAGATGATGGGGATAACAGGGAACACTGAAGCTTTCTTT.

V is TRBV7-8 and J is TRBJ2-7, with TRBD2 identical over 11 bases. The CDR3 contains 16 residues. Looked up from germline, CDR1 is SGHVS and CDR2 is FQNEAQ. The junction had 6 bases not matched to a gene; V was cut back by 3 bases and J by 2 bases. The CDR3 is CASSFLLAGGPYEQYF. CDR3 sequence (DNA): TGTGCCAGCAGCTTCCTCCTAGCGGGGGGCCCCTACGAGCAGTACTTC.

The rearrangement joins TRBV10-1 to TRBJ2-1; D is ambiguous. Trimming left V 0 bases short and J 3 bases short, with 15 bases between. There are 17 residues in the CDR3. Germline CDR1 reads WNHNN; CDR2 reads SYGVQD (reference sequence). The CDR3, as DNA: TGCGCCAGCAGTGAGTCAAAGTCCAACATGTTCTACAATGAGCAGTTCTTC. This encodes CASSESKSNMFYNEQFF.

The chain is built from TRBV7-9 and TRBJ1-4; 10 bases are a match to TRBD1. This CDR3 is 18 amino acids long. J lost 8 bases, V lost 4 bases, and 16 bases had no gene match. CDR1 is SEHNR and CDR2 is FQNEAQ in the germline V gene (reference sequence). The DNA for the CDR3 is TGTGCCAGCAGCTACGGGGGACAGGGGAGGGTTAAAGCCGAAAAACTGTTTTTT. Its protein product is CASSYGGQGRVKAEKLFF.

The chain recombines TRBV6-5 with TRBJ2-1, with D perhaps matching TRBD2 (5 bases). From germline, CDR1 is MNHEY and CDR2 SVGAGI. This CDR3 is built from 13 residues. Trimming left V 5 bases short and J 6 bases short, with 11 bases between. The CDR3 DNA is TGTGCCAGCAGTACCTACACTAGCAATGAGCAGTTCTTC. Protein: CASSTYTSNEQFF.

The V call is TRBV11-2, the J call TRBJ2-7; D gene ambiguous. Trimming shortened V by 3 bases and J by 7 bases, and 4 bases separated the two germline ends. Germline values: CDR1 SGHAT, CDR2 FQNNGV. This CDR3 spans 10 amino acids. The chain's CDR3 is CASSFNEQYF. CDR3 nucleotide sequence: TGTGCCAGCAGCTTTAATGAGCAGTACTTC.

The chain carries TRBV5-8 and TRBJ2-1, with a weak D call TRBD2 (6 bases). The CDR3 runs 12 residues. Deletions cut 3 bases from V and 14 bases from J, with 15 bases between. The germline CDR1 and CDR2 sequences are SGHTS and YDEGEE. CDR3 sequence reads: CASSSGGVDKFF. In DNA, the CDR3 is TGTGCCAGCAGCTCTGGAGGGGTTGACAAGTTCTTC.

The chain recombines TRBV7-9 with TRBJ1-4; D unclear. The V gene's germline CDR1 is SEHNR and CDR2 FQNEAQ (reference sequence). This CDR3 has 13 residues. Trimming shortened V by 1 base and J by 7 bases, and 7 bases separated the two germline ends. This CDR3 is CASSLGAFEKLFF. The CDR3 DNA reads as TGTGCCAGCAGCTTAGGTGCGTTTGAAAAACTGTTTTTT.

The J gene is TRBJ2-3, the V gene TRBV5-1; 9 nucleotides line up with TRBD1. With 6 bases clipped from V and 5 bases from J, the junction kept 7 bases outside the gene matches. The CDR3 contains 14 residues. Germline assignment: CDR1 SGHRS and CDR2 YFSETQ. In nucleotides, the CDR3 is TGCGCCAGCACCTGGACAGGGGTTGGAGATACGCAGTATTTT. Translating it yields CASTWTGVGDTQYF.

This clone was detected only once. This chain connects TRBV7-8 to TRBJ1-1; D perhaps matches TRBD1 (5 bases). With 4 bases removed from V and 4 bases from J, the gap between germline ends came to 16 bases. Germline V gives CDR1 SGHVS, CDR2 FQNEAQ. The length of the CDR3 is 15 residues. The CDR3 DNA follows: TGTGCCAGCAGCTCGCCCAGGGAGATGGGCACTGAAGCTTTCTTT. It is translated as CASSSPREMGTEAFF.

The gene calls are TRBV4-1 and TRBJ1-5, with D hard to call. This CDR3 has 15 amino acids. The V gene's germline CDR1 is MGHRA and CDR2 YSYEKL. Trimming took off 0 bases at V and 3 bases at J, with 9 bases between the two ends. This CDR3 is CASSQDGGYNQPQHF. For the CDR3, the DNA is TGCGCCAGCAGCCAAGACGGCGGATACAATCAGCCCCAGCATTTT.

The CDR3 nucleotides are TGTGCCAGCAGTTTTTCAGGGGATGGTGGCTACACCTTC. Its translation: CASSFSGDGGYTF. This rearrangement joins TRBV12-3 or TRBV12-4 to TRBJ1-2; D is possibly TRBD1 (6 bases). Between the trimmed V and J ends, which lost 3 bases and 7 bases, there was a span of 12 bases. This CDR3 region has 13 residues.

CDR3 nucleotides: TGCGCCAGCAGCTTGGCAGTGCAGGGGACCGGGGAGCTGTTTTTT. This gives the protein CASSLAVQGTGELFF. V is TRBV5-1 and J is TRBJ2-2, with D perhaps matching TRBD1 (6 bases). V lost 0 bases, J lost 5 bases, and 11 bases lay in between. CDR3 size: 15 residues. CDR1 and CDR2 from the germline V gene are SGHRS and YFSETQ.

The rearrangement joins TRBV19 to TRBJ1-3; maybe TRBD1 (6 bases). The CDR3 is made up of 16 amino acids. The ends were cut back, 0 bases at V and 0 bases at J, with 9 bases in the middle. Germline loops: CDR1 LNHDA, CDR2 SQIVND (reference sequence). The CDR3 sequence: CASSIEGHLSGNTIYF. CDR3 sequence (DNA): TGTGCCAGTAGTATAGAGGGACATCTCTCTGGAAACACCATATATTTT. The complete variable domain, with remaining parts taken from reference TRBV19 and TRBJ1-3, reads DGGITQSPKYLFRKEGQNVTLSCEQNLNHDAMYWYRQDPGQGLRLIYYSQIVNDFQKGDIAEGYSVSREKKESFPLTVTSAQKNPTAFYLCASSIEGHLSGNTIYFGEGSWLTVV.